This T cell receptor (beta chain) was found in a study of blood T cell repertoires in COVID-19. Original handling: Reference gene primer amplification yielded estimated nucleated cell counts. Sequenced by immunoSEQ multiplex PCR; TCRdb stores in-frame clones only, minus some. That table gives V, J and clone size, and the DNA gave D and trimming. This sample yields 55,000 or so clones, of which around nine tenths are seen a single time; under 7.5% belongs to the top ten. This clone was observed a single time. Material for sequencing was peripheral blood. This receptor was identified in a woman aged 55 to 70 with COVID-19, enrolled during active disease.

The CDR3 nucleotides are TGTGCCAGCAGGCTGACTAGCGGGATAGCCTACGAGCAGTACTTC. Its translation is CASRLTSGIAYEQYF. The genes are TRBV6-6 and TRBJ2-7; 11 bases match TRBD2. Germline CDR1 and CDR2: MNHNY and SVGAGI (reference sequence). V lost 6 bases and J lost 2; bases outside the gene matches: 6. This CDR3 has 15 amino acids.